A selection of T cell receptor beta chains follows, all from one sample in a study of cytomegalovirus exposure and HLA in healthy donors. Some clones are missing from TCRdb's copy, which holds only in-frame ones; the method was immunoSEQ multiplex PCR. The repertoire consists of around 140,000 clones, with around 72% occurring once and the leading ten covering roughly 4%. Sequences were obtained from PBMCs. These receptors were collected from a man in his fifties or sixties in good health and CMV-seropositive. Each CDR3 is given with its conserved first and last residue. The D gene is left open where the match is weak. Clone size, where shown, is once, few, many, or a class for clones that have expanded.

CDR3aa: CASSQDRDSPLHF
CDR3nt: TGTGCCAGCAGCCAGGACAGGGATTCACCCCTCCACTTT
j_gene: TRBJ1-6
abundance: NA
d_gene: TRBD1
v_gene: TRBV6-5

CDR3aa: CASSLGTGYTEAFF
CDR3nt: TGTGCCAGCAGCTTGGGGACAGGGTACACTGAAGCTTTCTTT
j_gene: TRBJ1-1
abundance: NA
d_gene: TRBD1
v_gene: TRBV7-9

CDR3aa: CASSPLGTGLKAFF
CDR3nt: TGTGCCAGCAGCCCCCTGGGGACTGGTCTAAAAGCTTTCTTT
j_gene: TRBJ1-1
abundance: NA
d_gene: NA
v_gene: TRBV7-2

CDR3aa: CSASGTGFFVF
CDR3nt: TGCAGTGCTTCCGGGACAGGGTTTTTCGTTTTT
j_gene: TRBJ1-1
abundance: NA
d_gene: TRBD1
v_gene: TRBV20-1

CDR3aa: CASRMGHRYWDEQFF
CDR3nt: TGTGCCAGCAGGATGGGACACCGCTATTGGGACGAGCAGTTCTTC
j_gene: TRBJ2-1
abundance: few
d_gene: NA
v_gene: TRBV2

CDR3aa: CASSATGSVDEQYF
CDR3nt: TGCGCCAGCAGCGCGACAGGATCGGTCGACGAGCAGTACTTC
j_gene: TRBJ2-7
abundance: NA
d_gene: NA
v_gene: TRBV5-1

CDR3aa: CASSLEGVSYGYTF
CDR3nt: TGTGCCAGCAGCTTGGAGGGAGTTTCCTATGGCTACACCTTC
j_gene: TRBJ1-2
abundance: few
d_gene: NA
v_gene: TRBV5-8

CDR3aa: CASSQAPDRASGNTIYF
CDR3nt: TGCGCCAGCAGCCAAGCCCCCGACAGGGCCTCTGGAAACACCATATATTTT
j_gene: TRBJ1-3
abundance: NA
d_gene: TRBD1
v_gene: TRBV4-1

CDR3aa: CASSVSGGAKHNEQFF
CDR3nt: TGCGCCAGCAGCGTTAGCGGGGGCGCGAAACACAATGAGCAGTTCTTC
j_gene: TRBJ2-1
abundance: few
d_gene: TRBD2
v_gene: TRBV5-1

CDR3aa: CASSLGGSQPQHF
CDR3nt: TGTGCCAGCAGCTTAGGAGGGAGTCAGCCCCAGCATTTT
j_gene: TRBJ1-5
abundance: NA
d_gene: NA
v_gene: TRBV7-9

CDR3aa: CASSDPRHYGYTF
CDR3nt: TGTGCCAGCAGTGATCCCAGGCACTATGGCTACACCTTC
j_gene: TRBJ1-2
abundance: few
d_gene: NA
v_gene: TRBV6-1

CDR3aa: CASSLSTGTNEKLFF
CDR3nt: TGTGCCAGCAGTTTATCGACAGGGACTAATGAAAAACTGTTTTTT
j_gene: TRBJ1-4
abundance: once
d_gene: TRBD1
v_gene: TRBV27